The clone carrying this T cell receptor (beta chain) appeared a single time. The sample belongs to a study of blood T cell repertoires in COVID-19. Across the whole study: The United States, Italy and Spain provided the acute and convalescent COVID-19 samples. PBMCs, B-cell-depleted T cells, or T cells provided the cDNA or gDNA that made up the material.

Original processing methods: Amplification of reference gene primers was used by the study to estimate nucleated cell counts. Assay used: immunoSEQ multiplex PCR; TCRdb lists only in-frame clones, some missing. Clone size and the V and J calls come from that table; the DNA yielded D and trimming. Of 35,000 to 40,000 clones in the sample, around 84% are singletons; the top ten hold 12% to 15%. The germline gives CDR1 LGHDT, CDR2 YNNKEL (reference sequence). Trimming shortened V by 2 bases and J by 1 base, and 6 bases separated the two germline ends. CDR3 length: 14 amino acids. The V gene is TRBV3-1 (or the pseudogene TRBV3-2), the J gene TRBJ1-3, with D possibly TRBD1 on 5 matching bases. The TCR comes from a human donor in a cohort sampled during active COVID-19. Sequenced input: peripheral blood. The CDR3 here is CASSQRGSGNTIYF. DNA of the CDR3: TGTGCCAGCAGCCAAAGGGGATCTGGAAACACCATATATTTT.